This T cell receptor beta chain is drawn from a study of early T cells in non-severe SARS-CoV-2 infection. Across the study: Unsorted whole blood bulk RNA was sequenced, with unpaired chains.

Attached unique molecular identifiers marked individual cDNA molecules. Each CDR3 protein is one row after TCRdb ran MiXCR on the 5' RACE reads. The table records roughly 90,000 distinct CDR3 sequences, 14% of them present only once. This clonotype turned up a few times. Antigen: not known. One junction end disagrees with the germline gene, perhaps due to a read error. General study results and limits: VDJdb matching skewed toward anti-spike CD8 responses, missing private and CD4 specificities.

Germline V gene lookup returns CDR1 MNHEY and CDR2 SMNVEV (reference sequence). The CDR3 loop spans 13 amino acids. This chain uses TRBV27 with TRBJ2-2; possibly TRBD1 for D (6 bases). Sequenced sample: whole blood. The TCR was taken from an adult who was a healthcare worker with PCR-confirmed SARS-CoV-2 infection or an uninfected control (not recorded which). The CDR3 nucleotides are TGTGCCACCAGTCACAGGGTCACCGGGGAGCTGTTTTTT. The encoded protein is CATSHRVTGELFF.